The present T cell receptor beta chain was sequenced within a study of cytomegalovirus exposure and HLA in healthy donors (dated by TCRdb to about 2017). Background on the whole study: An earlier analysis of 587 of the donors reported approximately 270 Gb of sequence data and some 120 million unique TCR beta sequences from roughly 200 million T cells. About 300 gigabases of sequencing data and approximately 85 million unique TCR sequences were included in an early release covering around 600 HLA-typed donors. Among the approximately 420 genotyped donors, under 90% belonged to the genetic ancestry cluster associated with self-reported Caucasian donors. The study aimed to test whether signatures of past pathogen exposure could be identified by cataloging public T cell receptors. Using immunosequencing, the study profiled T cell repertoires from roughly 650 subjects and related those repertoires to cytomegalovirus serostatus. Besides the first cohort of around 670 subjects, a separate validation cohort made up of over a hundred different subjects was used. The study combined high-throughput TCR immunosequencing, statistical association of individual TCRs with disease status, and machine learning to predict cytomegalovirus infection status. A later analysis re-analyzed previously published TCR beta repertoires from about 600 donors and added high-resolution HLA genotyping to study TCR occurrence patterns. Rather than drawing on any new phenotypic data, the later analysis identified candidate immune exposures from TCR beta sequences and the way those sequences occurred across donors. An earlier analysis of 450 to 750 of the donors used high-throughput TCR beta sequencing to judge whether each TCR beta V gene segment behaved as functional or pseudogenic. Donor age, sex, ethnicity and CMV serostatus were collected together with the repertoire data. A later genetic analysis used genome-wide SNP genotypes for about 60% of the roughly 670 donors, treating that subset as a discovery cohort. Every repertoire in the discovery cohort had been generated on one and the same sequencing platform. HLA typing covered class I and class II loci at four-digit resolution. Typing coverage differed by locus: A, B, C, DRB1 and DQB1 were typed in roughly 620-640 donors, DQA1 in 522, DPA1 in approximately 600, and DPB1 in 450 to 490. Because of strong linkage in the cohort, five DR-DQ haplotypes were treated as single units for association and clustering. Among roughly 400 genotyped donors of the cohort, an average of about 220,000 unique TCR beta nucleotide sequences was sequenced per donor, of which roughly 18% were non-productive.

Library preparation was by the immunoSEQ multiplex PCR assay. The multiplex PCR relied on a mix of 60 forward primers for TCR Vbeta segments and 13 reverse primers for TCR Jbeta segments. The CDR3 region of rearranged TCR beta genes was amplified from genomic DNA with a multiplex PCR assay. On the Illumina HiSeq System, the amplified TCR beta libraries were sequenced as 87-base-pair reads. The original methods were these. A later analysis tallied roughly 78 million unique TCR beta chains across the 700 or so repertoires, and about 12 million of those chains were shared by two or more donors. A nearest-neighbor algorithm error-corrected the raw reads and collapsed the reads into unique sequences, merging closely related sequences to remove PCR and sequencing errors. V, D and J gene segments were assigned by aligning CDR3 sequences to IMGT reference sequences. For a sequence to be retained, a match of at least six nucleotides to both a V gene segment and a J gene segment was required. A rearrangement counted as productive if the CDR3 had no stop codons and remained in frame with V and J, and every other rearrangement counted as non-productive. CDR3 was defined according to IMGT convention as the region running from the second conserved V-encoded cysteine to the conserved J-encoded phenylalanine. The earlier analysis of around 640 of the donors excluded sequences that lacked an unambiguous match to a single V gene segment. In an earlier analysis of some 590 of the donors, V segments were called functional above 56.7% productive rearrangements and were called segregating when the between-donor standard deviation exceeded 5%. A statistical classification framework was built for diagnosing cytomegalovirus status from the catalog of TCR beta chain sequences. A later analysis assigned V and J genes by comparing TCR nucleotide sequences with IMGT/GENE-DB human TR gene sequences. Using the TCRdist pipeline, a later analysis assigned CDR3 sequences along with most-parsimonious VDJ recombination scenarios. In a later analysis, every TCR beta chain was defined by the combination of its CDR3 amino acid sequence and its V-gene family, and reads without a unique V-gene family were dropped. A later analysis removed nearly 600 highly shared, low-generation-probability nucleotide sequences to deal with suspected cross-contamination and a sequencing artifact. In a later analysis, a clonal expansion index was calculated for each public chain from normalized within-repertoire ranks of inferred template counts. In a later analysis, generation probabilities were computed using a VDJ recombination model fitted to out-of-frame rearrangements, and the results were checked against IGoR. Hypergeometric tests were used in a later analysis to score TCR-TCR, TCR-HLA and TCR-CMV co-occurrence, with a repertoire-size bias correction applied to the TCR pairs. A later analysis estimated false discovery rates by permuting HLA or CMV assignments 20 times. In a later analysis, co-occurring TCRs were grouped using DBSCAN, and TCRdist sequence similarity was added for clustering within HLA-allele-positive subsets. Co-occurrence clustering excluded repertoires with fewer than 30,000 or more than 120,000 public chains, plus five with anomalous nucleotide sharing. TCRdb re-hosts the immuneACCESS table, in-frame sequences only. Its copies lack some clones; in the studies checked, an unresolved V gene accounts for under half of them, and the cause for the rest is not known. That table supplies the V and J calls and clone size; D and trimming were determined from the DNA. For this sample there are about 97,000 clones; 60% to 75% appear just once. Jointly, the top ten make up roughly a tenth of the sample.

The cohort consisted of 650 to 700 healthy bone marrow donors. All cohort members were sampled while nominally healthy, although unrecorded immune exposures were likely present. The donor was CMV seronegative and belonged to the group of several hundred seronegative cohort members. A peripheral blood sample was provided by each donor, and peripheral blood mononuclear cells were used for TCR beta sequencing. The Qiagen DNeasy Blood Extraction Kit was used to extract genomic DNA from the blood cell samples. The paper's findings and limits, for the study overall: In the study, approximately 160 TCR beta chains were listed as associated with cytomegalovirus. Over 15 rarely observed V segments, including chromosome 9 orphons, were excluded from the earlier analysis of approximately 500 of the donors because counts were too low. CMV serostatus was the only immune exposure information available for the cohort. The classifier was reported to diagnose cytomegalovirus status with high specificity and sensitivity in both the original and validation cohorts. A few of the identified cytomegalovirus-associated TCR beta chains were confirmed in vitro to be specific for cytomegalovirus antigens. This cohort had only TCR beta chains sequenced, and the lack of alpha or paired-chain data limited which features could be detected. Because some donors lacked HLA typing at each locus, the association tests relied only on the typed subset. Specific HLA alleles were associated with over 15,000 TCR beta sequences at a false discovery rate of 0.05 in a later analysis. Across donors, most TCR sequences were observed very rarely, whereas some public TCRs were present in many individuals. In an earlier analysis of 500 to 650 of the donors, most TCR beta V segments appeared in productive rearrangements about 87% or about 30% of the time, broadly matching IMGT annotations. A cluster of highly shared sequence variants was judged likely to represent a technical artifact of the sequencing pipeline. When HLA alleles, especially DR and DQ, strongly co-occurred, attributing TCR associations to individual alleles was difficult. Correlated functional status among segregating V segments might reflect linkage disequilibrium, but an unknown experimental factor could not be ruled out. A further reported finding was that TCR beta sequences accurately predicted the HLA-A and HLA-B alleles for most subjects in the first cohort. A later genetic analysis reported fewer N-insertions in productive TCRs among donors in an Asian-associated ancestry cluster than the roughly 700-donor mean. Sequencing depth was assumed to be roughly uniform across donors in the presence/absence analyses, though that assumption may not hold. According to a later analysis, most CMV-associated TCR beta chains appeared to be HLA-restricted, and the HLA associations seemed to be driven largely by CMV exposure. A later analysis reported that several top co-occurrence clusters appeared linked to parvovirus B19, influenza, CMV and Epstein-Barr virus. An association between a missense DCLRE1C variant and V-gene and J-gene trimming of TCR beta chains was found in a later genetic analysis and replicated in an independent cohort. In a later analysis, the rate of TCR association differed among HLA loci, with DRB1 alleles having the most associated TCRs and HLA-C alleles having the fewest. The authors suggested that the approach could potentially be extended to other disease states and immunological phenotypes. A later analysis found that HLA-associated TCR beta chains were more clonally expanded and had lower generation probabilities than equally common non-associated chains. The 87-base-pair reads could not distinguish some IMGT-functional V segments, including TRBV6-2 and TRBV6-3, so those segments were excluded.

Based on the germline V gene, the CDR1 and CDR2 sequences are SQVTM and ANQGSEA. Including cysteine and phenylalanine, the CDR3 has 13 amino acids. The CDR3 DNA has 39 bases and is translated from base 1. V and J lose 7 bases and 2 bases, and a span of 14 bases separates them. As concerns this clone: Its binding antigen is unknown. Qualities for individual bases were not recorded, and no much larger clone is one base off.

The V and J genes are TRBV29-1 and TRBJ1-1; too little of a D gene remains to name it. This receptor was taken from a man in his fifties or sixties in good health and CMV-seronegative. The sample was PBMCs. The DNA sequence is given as TGCAGCGCCCTCGCGGGCGGTAACACTGAAGCTTTCTTT. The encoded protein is CSALAGGNTEAFF. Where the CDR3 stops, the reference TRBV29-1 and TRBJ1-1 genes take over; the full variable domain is SAVISQKPSRDICQRGTSLTIQCQVDSQVTMMFWYRQQPGQSLTLIATANQGSEATYESGFVIDKFPISRPNLTFSTLTVSNMSPEDSSIYLCSALAGGNTEAFFGQGTRLTVV.